This T cell receptor beta chain was profiled in a study of T cell repertoires in cytomegalovirus infection. Study as a whole: Both a matching HLA type and CMV infection were indicated by public TCR beta signatures.

The CDR3 consists of 16 residues. CDR1 and CDR2 from the germline V gene are SGHNT and YYREEE (reference sequence). Each CDR3 protein gets one entry after TCRdb re-called the reads with MiXCR. The sample holds just under 550,000 distinct CDR3 sequences; about 26% are singletons and the top ten take about 12%. Concerning this clonotype itself: Germline and junction disagree at one end, which may indicate a read error.

This TCR was sampled from a human donor in good health (CMV status not recorded). Some clones in this sample may be carry-over from other donors' samples. The chain joins TRBV5-4 to TRBJ2-5; TRBD2 aligns across 14 bases. The sequenced sample was PBMCs. The CDR3 is CASSIGLAGGSEIQYF. CDR3 DNA sequence: TGTGCCAGCAGCATCGGACTAGCGGGAGGAAGTGAGATCCAGTACTTC.